This is a list of T cell receptor beta chains from one sample in a study of T cells expressing NK-cell markers. Using the 5' RACE reads, TCRdb records one entry per CDR3 protein without DNA. With about 150,000 distinct CDR3 sequences in the sample, the ten largest clones hold roughly 12%. Source material: blood T cells: a sorted CD56 or NKG2C T cell subset, CD4+ or CD8+ T cells, or bulk PBMC T cells (not recorded which). The receptor set was obtained from a man aged 18 to 30 in good health. CDR3s include the opening cysteine and the closing phenylalanine or tryptophan.

TRBV6-2/TRBV6-3,14,TRBJ1-5,CASSSTGYNQPQHF
TRBV27,13,TRBJ2-3,CASIPASTDTQYF
TRBV19,18,TRBJ1-6,CASSAHPPRTGGKSPLHF
TRBV29-1,12,TRBJ1-2,CSVVGQDGGYTF
TRBV15,14,TRBJ2-7,CATSRRDREGEQYF
TRBV27,13,TRBJ2-5,CASSLSLGGAQYF
TRBV12-3/TRBV12-4,14,TRBJ2-3,CASSPDSPTDTQYF
TRBV12-3/TRBV12-4,15,TRBJ2-5,CASNSYGSKQETQYF
TRBV7-7,17,TRBJ2-1,CASSSIAGDAPYNEQFF
TRBV19,11,TRBJ1-1,CASKNHLGAFF
TRBV7-9,13,TRBJ2-7,CASTSPNGAREYF
TRBV15,14,TRBJ2-1,CATSSGKRTDEQFF
TRBV6-5,14,TRBJ2-5,CASSSYDSQETQYF
TRBV7-2,18,TRBJ2-3,CASSLAGTSGTYTDTQYF
TRBV11-1,18,TRBJ2-3,CASSHLIETSGSTDTQYF
TRBV9,14,TRBJ1-1,CASSVEGSYTEAFF
TRBV29-1,15,TRBJ1-2,CSVDYDRGGFYGYTF
TRBV12-3/TRBV12-4,14,TRBJ2-1,CASSPGLAGNQQFF
TRBV3-1,13,TRBJ1-1,CASSQDWADEAFF
TRBV5-4,16,TRBJ2-1,CASSPIAGEAYDEQFF
TRBV20-1,15,TRBJ1-5,CSAREATTWNQPQHF
TRBV3-1,16,TRBJ2-1,CASSQDLATSYNEQFF
TRBV4-3,14,TRBJ2-7,CASSQTTGGYEQYF
TRBV7-9,12,TRBJ2-1,CASRGGVNEQFF
TRBV7-3,15,TRBJ2-7,CASSWMPGQAYEQYF
TRBV7-8,15,TRBJ1-5,CASSLEVAGEGPQHF
TRBV10-1,19,TRBJ2-3,CASSEGASGAGPSTDTQYF
TRBV2,15,TRBJ2-7,CASSESSPDSYEQYF
TRBV5-4,12,TRBJ2-7,CASSPGPGEQYF
TRBV4-2,17,TRBJ2-3,CASSPRDYSGKGDTQYF
TRBV29-1,13,TRBJ2-1,CSVELGAVGEQFF
TRBV12-3/TRBV12-4,14,TRBJ2-7,CASSPFWRNYEQYF
TRBV20-1,12,TRBJ2-7,CSARVKVSEQYF
TRBV5-1,16,TRBJ2-2,CASSGGTGPNTGELFF
TRBV12-3/TRBV12-4,13,TRBJ2-1,CAGGEGPHNEQFF
TRBV30,13,TRBJ2-7,CAWSVGQGAEQYF
TRBV18,18,TRBJ2-7,CASSPRPGQGSPYYEQYF
TRBV5-1,13,TRBJ2-7,CASSLGKSYEQYF
TRBV29-1,14,TRBJ2-7,CSVGDPGTSYEQYF
TRBV5-1,16,TRBJ2-3,CASSLVLADSTDTQYF
TRBV27,15,TRBJ2-1,CASSITGGTYNEQFF
TRBV4-2,17,TRBJ2-3,CASSQEDQNPSTDTQYF
TRBV3-1,15,TRBJ2-1,CASSHTSSSSNEQFF
TRBV13,12,TRBJ2-1,CASSSERGEQFF